This TCR beta chain emerged from a study of regulatory T cells in long-lasting Graves disease. CDR3-region Arm-PCR and iRepertoire HTBI primers produced the TCR beta libraries. One entry per CDR3 protein results from TCRdb running MiXCR on the multiplex PCR reads. The sample holds about 530,000 distinct CDR3 sequences; roughly 16% are singletons and the top ten take just under 25%. V was clipped by 5 bases and J by 3 bases, with 10 bases between them. The CDR3 extends over 14 amino acids. The germline V gene has CDR1 SGHTA and CDR2 FQGNSA. Time point here: newly diagnosed GD, antithyroid drugs for less than 3 months. With RNA extracted from PBMCs as input, the TCR library was made. In this sample, this clonotype turned up many times. This sample also appeared in a second study, on T cells in Graves' hyperthyroidism and ophthalmopathy. From that report: Investigators excluded patients with uncontrolled infection, other autoimmune disease, pregnancy or lactation.

V and J are TRBV7-2 and TRBJ2-2; possibly TRBD2 for D (5 bases). This sequence was found in a woman in her forties or fifties with Graves disease. Sample: peripheral blood mononuclear cells (PBMCs), taken at new diagnosis, from a patient treated with antithyroid drugs. The CDR3: CASSPQADTGELFF. The CDR3 DNA sequence: TGTGCCAGCAGCCCCCAAGCGGACACCGGGGAGCTGTTTTTT. The full variable domain, in which reference TRBV7-2 and TRBJ2-2 provide the parts outside the CDR3, is GAGVSQSPSNKVTEKGKDVELRCDPISGHTALYWYRQSLGQGLEFLIYFQGNSAPDKSGLPSDRFSAERTGGSVSTLTIQRTQQEDSAVYLCASSPQADTGELFFGEGSRLTVL.